This T cell receptor (beta chain) was captured by sequencing in a study of Ad26.COV2.S vaccination and SARS-CoV-2 variants. In the study overall: In the COV1001 trial, the donor was in the Ad26.COV2.S arm.

Treatment: roughly 18 received Ad26.COV2.S at low or high dose, single or two shots; five or six received placebo; per-sample allocation not given. On day 63 after the first injection, vaccine and placebo recipients gave samples. Sequenced by immunoSEQ multiplex PCR; TCRdb stores in-frame clones only, minus some. The table records about half a million clones, roughly 87% of them present only once. Germline V gene data show CDR1 as MGHDK and CDR2 as SYGVNS. The CDR3 totals 11 residues. Trimming pared 10 bases from V and 7 bases from J, leaving 13 bases between. Worth noting for this clone: Its antigen is unidentified.

Study-level points and caveats: Reportedly, spike-specific CD8+ and CD4+ T cell responses achieved substantial breadth once vaccination had taken place. TCR breadth and depth analyses may have underestimated total T cell responses.

The rearrangement joins TRBV25-1 to TRBJ2-5; a weak D match, TRBD1 (5 bases). This clonotype was obtained from a person aged 18-65 years who received the Ad26.COV2.S COVID-19 vaccine or a placebo. Sequencing was performed on peripheral blood, taken in a trial of Ad26.COV2.S vaccine versus placebo. The CDR3 loop reads CATISQGTQYF. The CDR3 DNA follows: TGTGCCACCATAAGTCAGGGGACCCAGTACTTC. The whole variable domain, remainder taken from reference TRBV25-1 and TRBJ2-5, is EADIYQTPRYLVIGTGKKITLECSQTMGHDKMYWYQQDPGMELHLIHYSYGVNSTEKGDLSSESTVSRIRTEHFPLTLESARPSHTSQYLCATISQGTQYFGPGTRLLVL.